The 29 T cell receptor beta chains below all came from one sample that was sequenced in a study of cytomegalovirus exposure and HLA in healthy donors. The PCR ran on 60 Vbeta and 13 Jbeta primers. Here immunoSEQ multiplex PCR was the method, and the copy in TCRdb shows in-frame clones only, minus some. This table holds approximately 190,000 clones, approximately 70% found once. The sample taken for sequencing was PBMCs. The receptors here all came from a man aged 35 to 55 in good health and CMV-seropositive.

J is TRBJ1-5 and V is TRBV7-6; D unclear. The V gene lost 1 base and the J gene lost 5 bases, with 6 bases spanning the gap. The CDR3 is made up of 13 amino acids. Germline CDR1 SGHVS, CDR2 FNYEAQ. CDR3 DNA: TGTGCCAGCAGCTTAGAACAGTATCAGCCCCAGCATTTT. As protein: CASSLEQYQPQHF.

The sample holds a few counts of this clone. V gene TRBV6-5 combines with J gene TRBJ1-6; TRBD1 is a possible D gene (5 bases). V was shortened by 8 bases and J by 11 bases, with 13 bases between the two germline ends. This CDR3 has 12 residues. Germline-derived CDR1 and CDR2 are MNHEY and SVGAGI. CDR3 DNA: TGTGCCAGCGGGCAGGGCCCAACACCCCTCCACTTT. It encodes CASGQGPTPLHF.

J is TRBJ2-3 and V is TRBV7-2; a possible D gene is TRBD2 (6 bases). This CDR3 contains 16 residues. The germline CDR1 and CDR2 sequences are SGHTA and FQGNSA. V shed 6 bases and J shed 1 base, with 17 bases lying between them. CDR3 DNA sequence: TGTGCCAGCAGTCCTCTTAGGGGCGGGGGCACAGATACGCAGTATTTT. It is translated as CASSPLRGGGTDTQYF.

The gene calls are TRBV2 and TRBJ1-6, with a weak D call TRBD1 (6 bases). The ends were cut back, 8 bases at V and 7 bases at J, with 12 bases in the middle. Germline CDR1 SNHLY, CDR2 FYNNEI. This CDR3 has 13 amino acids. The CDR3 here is CASGGLPNSPLHF. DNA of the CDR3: TGTGCCAGCGGGGGCCTCCCCAATTCACCCCTCCACTTT.

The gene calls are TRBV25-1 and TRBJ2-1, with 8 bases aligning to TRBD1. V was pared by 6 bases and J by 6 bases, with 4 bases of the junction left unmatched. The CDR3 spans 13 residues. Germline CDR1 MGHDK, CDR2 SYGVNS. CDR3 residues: CASSRQGSNEQFF. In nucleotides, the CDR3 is TGTGCCAGCAGCCGACAGGGGTCCAATGAGCAGTTCTTC.

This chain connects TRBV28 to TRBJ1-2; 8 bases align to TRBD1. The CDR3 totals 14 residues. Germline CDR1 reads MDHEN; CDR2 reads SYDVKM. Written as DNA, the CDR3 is TGTGCACATACTCAGGGGGCGTATTACTATGGCTACACCTTC. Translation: CAHTQGAYYYGYTF.

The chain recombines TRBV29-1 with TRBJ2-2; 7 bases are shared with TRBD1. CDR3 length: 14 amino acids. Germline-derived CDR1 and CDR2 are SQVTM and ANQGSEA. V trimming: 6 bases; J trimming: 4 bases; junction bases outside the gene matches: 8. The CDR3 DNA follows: TGCAGCGTAGAGACAGGGTCAATCACCGGGGAGCTGTTTTTT. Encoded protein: CSVETGSITGELFF.

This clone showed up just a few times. DNA of the CDR3: TGTGCCAGCAGTCCCAGGGGTGGTAGCAATCAGCCCCAGCATTTT. Its translation: CASSPRGGSNQPQHF. The chain uses TRBV6-5 and TRBJ1-5, with a weak D call TRBD1 (6 bases). The germline V and J ends were trimmed by 5 bases and 0 bases, with 11 bases remaining between them. Germline lookup yields CDR1 MNHEY and CDR2 SVGAGI. The CDR3 contains 15 residues.

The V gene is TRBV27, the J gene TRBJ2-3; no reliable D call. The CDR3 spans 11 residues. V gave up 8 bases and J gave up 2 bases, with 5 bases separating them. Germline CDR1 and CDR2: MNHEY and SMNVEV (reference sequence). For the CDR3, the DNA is TGTGCCAGCCAACACACAGATACGCAGTATTTT. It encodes CASQHTDTQYF.

The CDR3 coding sequence is TGTGCCAGCAGCTTAGCGCGGCGACAGGGATCAGGAAACACCATATATTTT. It codes for CASSLARRQGSGNTIYF. The gene calls are TRBV7-8 and TRBJ1-3, with 7 nucleotides matching TRBD1. V dropped 0 bases and J dropped 4; count of bases not matched to a gene: 9. The CDR3 consists of 17 residues. Germline values: CDR1 SGHVS, CDR2 FQNEAQ. Based on the CDR3 plus reference TRBV7-8 and TRBJ1-3, the full variable domain is GAGVSQSPRYKVAKRGQDVALRCDPISGHVSLFWYQQALGQGPEFLTYFQNEAQLDKSGLPSDRFFAERPEGSVSTLKIQRTQQEDSAVYLCASSLARRQGSGNTIYFGEGSWLTVV.

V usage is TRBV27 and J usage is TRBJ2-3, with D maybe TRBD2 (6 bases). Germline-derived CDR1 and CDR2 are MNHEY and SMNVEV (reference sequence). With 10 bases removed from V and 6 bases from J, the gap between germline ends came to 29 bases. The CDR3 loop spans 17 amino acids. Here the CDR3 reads CATRRDKTSIVTDTQYF. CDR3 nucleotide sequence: TGTGCCACCCGTAGAGACAAGACTAGTATAGTAACGGATACGCAGTATTTT.

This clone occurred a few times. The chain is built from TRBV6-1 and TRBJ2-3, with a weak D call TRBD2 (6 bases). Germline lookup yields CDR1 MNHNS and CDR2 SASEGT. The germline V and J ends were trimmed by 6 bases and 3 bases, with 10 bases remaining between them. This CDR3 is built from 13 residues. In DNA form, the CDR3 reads TGTGCCAGCAGCCGCCTAGCGACAGATACGCAGTATTTT. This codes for CASSRLATDTQYF.

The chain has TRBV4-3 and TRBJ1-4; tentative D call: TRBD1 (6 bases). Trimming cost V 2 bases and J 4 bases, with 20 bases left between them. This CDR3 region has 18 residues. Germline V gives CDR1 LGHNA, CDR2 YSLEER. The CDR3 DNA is TGCGCCAGCAGCCAACAGGGGCCCTCGTCCCCCGGTAATGAAAAACTGTTTTTT. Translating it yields CASSQQGPSSPGNEKLFF.

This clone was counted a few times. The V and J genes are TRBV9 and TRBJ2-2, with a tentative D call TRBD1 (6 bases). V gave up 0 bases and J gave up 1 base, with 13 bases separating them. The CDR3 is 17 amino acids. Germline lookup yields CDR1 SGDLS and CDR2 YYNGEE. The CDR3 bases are TGTGCCAGCAGCGTAGCCACCGGGACAATGAACACCGGGGAGCTGTTTTTT. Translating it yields CASSVATGTMNTGELFF.

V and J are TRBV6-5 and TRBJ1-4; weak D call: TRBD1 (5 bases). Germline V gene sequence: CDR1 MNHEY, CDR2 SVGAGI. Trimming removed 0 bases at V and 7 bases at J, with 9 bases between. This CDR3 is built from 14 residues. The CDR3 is CASSYSGLSEKLFF. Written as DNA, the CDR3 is TGTGCCAGCAGTTACTCGGGGCTGAGTGAAAAACTGTTTTTT.

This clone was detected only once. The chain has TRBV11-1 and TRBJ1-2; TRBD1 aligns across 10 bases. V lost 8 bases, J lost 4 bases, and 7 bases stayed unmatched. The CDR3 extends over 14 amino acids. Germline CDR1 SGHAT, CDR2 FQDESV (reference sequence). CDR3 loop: CASAPGQGIYGYTF. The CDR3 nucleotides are TGTGCCAGCGCCCCGGGACAGGGGATCTATGGCTACACCTTC. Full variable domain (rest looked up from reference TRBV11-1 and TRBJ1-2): EAEVAQSPRYKITEKSQAVAFWCDPISGHATLYWYRQILGQGPELLVQFQDESVVDDSQLPKDRFSAERLKGVDSTLKIQPAELGDSAMYLCASAPGQGIYGYTFGSGTRLTVV.

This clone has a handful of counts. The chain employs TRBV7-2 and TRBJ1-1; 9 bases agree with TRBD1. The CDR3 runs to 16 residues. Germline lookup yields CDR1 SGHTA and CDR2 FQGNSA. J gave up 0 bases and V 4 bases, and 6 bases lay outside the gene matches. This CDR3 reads CASSSGQGIMNTEAFF. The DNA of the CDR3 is TGTGCCAGCAGCTCGGGACAGGGAATAATGAACACTGAAGCTTTCTTT.

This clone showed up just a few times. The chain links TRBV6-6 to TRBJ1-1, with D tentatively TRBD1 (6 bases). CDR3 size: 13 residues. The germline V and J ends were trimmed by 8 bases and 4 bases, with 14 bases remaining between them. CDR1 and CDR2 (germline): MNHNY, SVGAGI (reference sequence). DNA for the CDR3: TGTGCCAGCCGGGAGGGGGGGGGCACTGAAGCTTTCTTT. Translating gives CASREGGGTEAFF.

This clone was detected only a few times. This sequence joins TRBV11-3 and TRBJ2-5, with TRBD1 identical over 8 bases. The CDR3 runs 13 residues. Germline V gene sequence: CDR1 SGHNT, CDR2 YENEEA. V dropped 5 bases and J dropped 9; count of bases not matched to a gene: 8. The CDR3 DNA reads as TGTGCCAGCAGCCGCGGACAGGGTCAGTCCCAGTACTTC. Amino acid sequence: CASSRGQGQSQYF.

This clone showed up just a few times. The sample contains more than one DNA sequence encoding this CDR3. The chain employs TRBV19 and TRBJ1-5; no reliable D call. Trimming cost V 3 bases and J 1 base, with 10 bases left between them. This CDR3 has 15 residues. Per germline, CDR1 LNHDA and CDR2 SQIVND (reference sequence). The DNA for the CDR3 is TGTGCCAGTAGTATTGAGGGCGCAAGCAATCAGCCCCAGCATTTT. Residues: CASSIEGASNQPQHF.

The CDR3, as DNA: TGTGCCAGCAGTTACTCGCAGGGTCCGTGGGAGACCCAGTACTTC. Protein: CASSYSQGPWETQYF. V usage is TRBV6-6 and J usage is TRBJ2-5; D might be TRBD1 (5 bases). In germline, CDR1 is MNHNY, CDR2 SVGAGI (reference sequence). Trimming took 0 bases from V and 5 from J, leaving 13 bases between them. This CDR3 contains 15 residues.

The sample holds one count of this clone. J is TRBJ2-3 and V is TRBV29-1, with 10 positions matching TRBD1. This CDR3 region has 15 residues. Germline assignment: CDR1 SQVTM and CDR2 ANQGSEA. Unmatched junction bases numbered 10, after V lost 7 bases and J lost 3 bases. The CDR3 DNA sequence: TGCAGCGCGGGACAGGGGCGACTTCTAACAGATACGCAGTATTTT. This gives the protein CSAGQGRLLTDTQYF.

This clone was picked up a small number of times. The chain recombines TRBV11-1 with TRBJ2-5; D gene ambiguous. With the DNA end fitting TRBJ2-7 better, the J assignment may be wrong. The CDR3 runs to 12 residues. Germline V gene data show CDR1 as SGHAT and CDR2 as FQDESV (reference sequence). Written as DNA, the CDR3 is TGTGCCAGCAGCCCGGAGCCCTACGAGCAGTACTTC. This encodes CASSPEPYEQYF.

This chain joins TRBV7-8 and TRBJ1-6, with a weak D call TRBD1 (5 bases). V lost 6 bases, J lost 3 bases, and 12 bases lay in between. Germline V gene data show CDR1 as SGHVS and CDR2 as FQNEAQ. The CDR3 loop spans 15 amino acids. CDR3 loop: CASRGADIYNSPLHF. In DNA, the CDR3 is TGTGCCAGCAGAGGGGCAGACATCTATAATTCACCCCTCCACTTT.

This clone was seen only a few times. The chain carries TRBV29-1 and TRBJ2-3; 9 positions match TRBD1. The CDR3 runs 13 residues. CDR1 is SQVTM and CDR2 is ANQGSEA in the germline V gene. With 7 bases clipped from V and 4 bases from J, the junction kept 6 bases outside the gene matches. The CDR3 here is CSALTGGADTQYF. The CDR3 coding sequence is TGCAGCGCTCTGACAGGGGGTGCAGATACGCAGTATTTT.

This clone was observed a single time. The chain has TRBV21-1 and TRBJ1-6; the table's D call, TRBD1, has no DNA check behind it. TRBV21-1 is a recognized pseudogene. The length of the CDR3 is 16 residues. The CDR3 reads CASSDRGGLKNSPLHF. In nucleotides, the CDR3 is TGTGCCAGCAGTGACAGGGGCGGACTTAAGAATTCACCCCTCCACTTT.

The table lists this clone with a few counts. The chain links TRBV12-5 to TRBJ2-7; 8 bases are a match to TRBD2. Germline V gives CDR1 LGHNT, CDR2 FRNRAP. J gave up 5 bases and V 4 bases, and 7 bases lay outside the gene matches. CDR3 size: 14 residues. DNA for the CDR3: TGTGCTAGTGGTTCCGGGGGGGGTGGAAACGAGCAGTACTTC. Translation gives CASGSGGGGNEQYF.

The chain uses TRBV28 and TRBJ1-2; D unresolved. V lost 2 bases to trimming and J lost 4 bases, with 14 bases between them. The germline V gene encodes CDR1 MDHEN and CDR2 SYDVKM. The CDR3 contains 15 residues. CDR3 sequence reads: CASSLPGRPTYGYTF. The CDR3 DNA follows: TGTGCCAGCAGTTTACCTGGGAGACCCACCTATGGCTACACCTTC.

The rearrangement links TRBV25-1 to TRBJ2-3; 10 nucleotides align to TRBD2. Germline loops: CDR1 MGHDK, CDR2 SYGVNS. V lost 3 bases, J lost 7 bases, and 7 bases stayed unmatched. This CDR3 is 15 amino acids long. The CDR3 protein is CASSDIAGGRNTQYF. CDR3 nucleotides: TGTGCCAGCAGTGATATAGCGGGGGGTCGGAATACGCAGTATTTT. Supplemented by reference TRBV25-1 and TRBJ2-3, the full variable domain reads EADIYQTPRYLVIGTGKKITLECSQTMGHDKMYWYQQDPGMELHLIHYSYGVNSTEKGDLSSESTVSRIRTEHFPLTLESARPSHTSQYLCASSDIAGGRNTQYFGPGTRLTVL.